This T cell receptor beta chain is from a study of CD8 T cells in Susac syndrome (dated by TCRdb to the late 2010s). General notes on the study: Of the Susac syndrome patients who were sequenced, roughly eight were in clinical remission while six had clinically active disease. At the time of blood withdrawal, Susac syndrome patients were either therapy-naive, taking corticosteroids (with some also receiving IVIg), or on IVIg alone. Repertoire sequencing was used to test whether CD8+ T cell activation and differentiation in Susac syndrome was antigen driven.

To note about this clonotype: Its antigen specificity is not known. Base qualities were left out, and no much larger clone turns up one base away.

Peripheral blood CD8+ and CD4+ T cells from healthy donors, Susac syndrome patients and multiple sclerosis patients were profiled by high-throughput TCR beta sequencing. Susac syndrome patients met recently defined diagnostic criteria for definite or probable disease. Bulk CD8+ and CD4+ T cells were purified magnetically by negative isolation, whereas CD8+ TEMRA cells were enriched by FACS. Blood was collected in EDTA tubes and processed within 24 hours, with PBMCs isolated through density gradient centrifugation. PBMCs destined for TCR sequencing were cryopreserved in liquid nitrogen and later thawed in a 37 °C water bath. Purity of sorted or isolated CD4+, CD8+ and CD8+ TEMRA cells was at least 90%. On the study overall, not on this receptor specifically: The study acknowledged that relatively few individuals were included in the TCR sequencing and HLA analysis. In patients with Susac syndrome, the CD4+ T cell repertoire showed no detectable clonal expansion.

RNA was extracted using the RNeasy kit, and roughly 0.5 to 1 ug of the RNA was reverse transcribed with random hexamers. The immunoSEQ multiplex PCR assay, covering 54 Vbeta and 13 Jbeta segments, was used to amplify TCR beta CDR3 regions. PCR amplification bias was corrected using a synthetic template baseline for primer optimization and computational correction. The authors' analysis ran thus. Reads were annotated to V, D and J genes per IMGT and analyzed with immunoSEQ Analyzer, keeping only productive sequences. To calculate clonality, Shannon entropy was normalized by log2 of the number of productive unique sequences and then subtracted from one. For each patient and control, public and private clones were evaluated within the 100 most prevalent clones. Susac-specific clones were defined as absent from healthy and MS cohorts, over a thousand published viral clones and other ImmuneACCESS disease sequences. TCRdb took the public reads, trimmed them with fastp at Q25, ran MiXCR for clone calling and kept in-frame beta chains. Every entry covers one CDR3 protein and lists the most common genes and DNA from its rows. In this record, the V and J calls reflect TCRdb's handling and not the investigators' own analysis. The sample has under 200,000 distinct CDR3 sequences on record, about 96% of them singletons. Around 0.12% of the sample is held by the ten biggest clonotypes.

The specimen sequenced was CD4+ T cells from PBMCs. This receptor was identified in a human donor with Susac syndrome.

The DNA sequence is TGTGCTAGTGGCTCAGGCCTTCTCGGGGCTTTCTTT. The translation is CASGSGLLGAFF. Rearrangement joined TRBV12-5 to TRBJ1-1, with no D gene named confidently. V is pared back by 6 bases and J by 11 bases, with 16 bases lying between the germline termini. The CDR3, from cysteine to phenylalanine, totals 12 residues. Kept here is only the CDR3 DNA, which spans 36 bases and is read in frame from base 1. Looking up the germline V gene yields CDR1 LGHNT and CDR2 FRNRAP.